This T cell receptor (beta chain) was recovered during a study of OX40 agonist ivuxolimab in advanced cancers. Study-level findings and limits: Partial responders dosed at 0.1-3.0 mg/kg displayed clonal expansion ranking among the lowest. Antigen specificity was not determined for the expanded peripheral T cells. Some nonresponders additionally presented with little normalized T-cell clonal expansion.

The CDR3 is made up of 16 amino acids. V shed 1 base and J 4 bases; nucleotides not matched to a gene: 7. Per the germline V gene, CDR1 is SGHAT and CDR2 is FQDESV (reference sequence). With respect to this clone: Antigen specificity is unknown.

Sequenced by immunoSEQ multiplex PCR; TCRdb stores in-frame clones only, minus some. The data contain about 93,000 clones, around 92% of them singletons. Autoimmune disease history or systemic immunosuppression disqualified patients. The sequences come from CD4+ or CD8+ T cells sorted from blood, collected in a trial of the OX40 agonist ivuxolimab. This clonotype was obtained from an adult with an advanced solid tumor such as melanoma, head and neck, liver or kidney cancer. The V and J genes are TRBV11-1 and TRBJ2-5; 9 positions agree with TRBD2. Here the CDR3 reads CASSLVGGGARETQYF. CDR3 in DNA: TGTGCCAGCAGCTTAGTTGGCGGGGGGGCACGAGAGACCCAGTACTTC.